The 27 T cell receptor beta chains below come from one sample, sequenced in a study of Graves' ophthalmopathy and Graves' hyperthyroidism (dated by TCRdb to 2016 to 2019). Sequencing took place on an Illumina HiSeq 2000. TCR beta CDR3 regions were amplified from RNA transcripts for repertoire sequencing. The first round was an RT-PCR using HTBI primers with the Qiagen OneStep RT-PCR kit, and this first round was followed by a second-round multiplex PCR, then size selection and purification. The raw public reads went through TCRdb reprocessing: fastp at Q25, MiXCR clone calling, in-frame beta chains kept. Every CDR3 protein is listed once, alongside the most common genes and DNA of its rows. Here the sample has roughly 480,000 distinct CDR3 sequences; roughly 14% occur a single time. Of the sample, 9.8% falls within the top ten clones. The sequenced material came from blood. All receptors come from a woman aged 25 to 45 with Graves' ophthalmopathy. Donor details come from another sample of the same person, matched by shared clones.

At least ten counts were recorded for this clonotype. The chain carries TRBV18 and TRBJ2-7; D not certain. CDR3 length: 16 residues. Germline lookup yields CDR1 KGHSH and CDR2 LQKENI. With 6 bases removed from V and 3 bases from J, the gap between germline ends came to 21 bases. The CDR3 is CASSKIRAEADYEQYF. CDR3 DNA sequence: TGTGCCAGCTCCAAAATAAGGGCGGAAGCTGACTACGAGCAGTACTTC.

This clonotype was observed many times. CDR3 sequence reads: CASSSPKRDSGTYEQYF. The CDR3 nucleotides read TGTGCCAGCAGTTCCCCAAAGAGGGACAGCGGTACCTACGAGCAGTACTTC. This chain joins TRBV12-3 or TRBV12-4 and TRBJ2-7, with TRBD1 matching over 7 bases. This CDR3 has 17 residues. With V trimmed by 4 bases and J by 2 bases, 14 bases remained unmatched.

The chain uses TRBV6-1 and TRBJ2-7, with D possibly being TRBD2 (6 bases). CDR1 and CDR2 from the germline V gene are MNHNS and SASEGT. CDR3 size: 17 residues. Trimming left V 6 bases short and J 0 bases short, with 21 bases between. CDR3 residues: CASRKDGGAGASYEQYF. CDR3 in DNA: TGTGCCAGCAGGAAGGATGGAGGGGCAGGTGCCTCCTACGAGCAGTACTTC.

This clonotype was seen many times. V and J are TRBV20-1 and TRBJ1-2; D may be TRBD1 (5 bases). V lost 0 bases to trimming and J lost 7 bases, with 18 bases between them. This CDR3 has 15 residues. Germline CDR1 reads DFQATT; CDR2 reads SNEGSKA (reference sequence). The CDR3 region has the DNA TGCAGTGCTAGAGATCAAGGCAGGGACTGGTCTGGCTACACCTTC. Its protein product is CSARDQGRDWSGYTF.

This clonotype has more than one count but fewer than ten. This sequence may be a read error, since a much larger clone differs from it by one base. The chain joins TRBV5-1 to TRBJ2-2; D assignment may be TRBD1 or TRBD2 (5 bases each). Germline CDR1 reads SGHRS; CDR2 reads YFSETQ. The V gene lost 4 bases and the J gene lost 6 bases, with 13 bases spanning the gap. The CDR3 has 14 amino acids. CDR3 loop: CASSPGRLAGELFF. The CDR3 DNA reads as TGCGCCAGCAGCCCGGGACGCTTGGCCGGGGAGCTGTTTTTT.

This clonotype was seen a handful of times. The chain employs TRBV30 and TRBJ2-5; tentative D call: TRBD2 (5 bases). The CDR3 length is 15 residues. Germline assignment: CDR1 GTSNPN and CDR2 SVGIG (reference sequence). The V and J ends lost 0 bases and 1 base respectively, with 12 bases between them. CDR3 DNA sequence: TGTGCCTGGAGTGTACCAGCGGTGCTCCAAGAGACCCAGTACTTC. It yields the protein CAWSVPAVLQETQYF.

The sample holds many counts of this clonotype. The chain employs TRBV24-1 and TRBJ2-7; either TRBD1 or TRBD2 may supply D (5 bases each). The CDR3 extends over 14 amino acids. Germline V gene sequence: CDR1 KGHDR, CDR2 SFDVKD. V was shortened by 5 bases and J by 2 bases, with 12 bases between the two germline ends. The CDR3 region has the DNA TGTGCCACCAGTGGGACCGGGACGACCTACGAGCAGTACTTC. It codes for CATSGTGTTYEQYF.

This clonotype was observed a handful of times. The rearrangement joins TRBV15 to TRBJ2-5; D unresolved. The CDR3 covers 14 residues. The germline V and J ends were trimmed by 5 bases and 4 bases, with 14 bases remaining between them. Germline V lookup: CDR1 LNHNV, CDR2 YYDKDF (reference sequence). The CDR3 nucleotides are TGTGCCACCAGCGTCCGGGCCCAAGGAGAGACCCAGTACTTC. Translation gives CATSVRAQGETQYF.

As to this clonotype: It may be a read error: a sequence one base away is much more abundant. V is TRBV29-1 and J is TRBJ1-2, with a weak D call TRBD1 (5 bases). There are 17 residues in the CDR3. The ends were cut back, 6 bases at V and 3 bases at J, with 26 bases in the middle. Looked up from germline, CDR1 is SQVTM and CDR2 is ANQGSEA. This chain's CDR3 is CSVGDASSSYVDYGYTF. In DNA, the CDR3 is TGCAGCGTCGGGGACGCCTCGAGTTCCTATGTTGACTATGGCTACACCTTC.

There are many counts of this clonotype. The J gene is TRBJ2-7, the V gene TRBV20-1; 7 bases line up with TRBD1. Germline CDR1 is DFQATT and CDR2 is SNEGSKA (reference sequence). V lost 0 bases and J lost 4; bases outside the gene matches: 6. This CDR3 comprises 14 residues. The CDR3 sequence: CSARDRDSLYEQYF. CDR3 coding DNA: TGCAGTGCTAGAGATCGGGACAGCCTTTACGAGCAGTACTTC.

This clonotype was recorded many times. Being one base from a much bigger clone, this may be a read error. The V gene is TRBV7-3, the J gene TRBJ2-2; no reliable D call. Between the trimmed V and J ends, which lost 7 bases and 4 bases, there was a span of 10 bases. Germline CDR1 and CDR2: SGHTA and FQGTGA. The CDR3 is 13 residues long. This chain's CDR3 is CASNRAATGELFF. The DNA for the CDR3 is TGTGCCAGCAATCGGGCAGCCACCGGGGAGCTGTTTTTT.

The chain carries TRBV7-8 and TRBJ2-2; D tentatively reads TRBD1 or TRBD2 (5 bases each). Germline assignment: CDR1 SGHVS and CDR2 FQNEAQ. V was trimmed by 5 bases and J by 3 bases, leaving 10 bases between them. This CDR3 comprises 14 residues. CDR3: CASSPGPHTGELFF. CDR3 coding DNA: TGTGCCAGCAGCCCGGGACCCCACACCGGGGAGCTGTTTTTT.

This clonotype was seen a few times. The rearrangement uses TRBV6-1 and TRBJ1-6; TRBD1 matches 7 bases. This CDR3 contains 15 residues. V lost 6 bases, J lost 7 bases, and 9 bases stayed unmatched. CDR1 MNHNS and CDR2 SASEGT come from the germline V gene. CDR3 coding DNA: TGTGCCAGCAGGGCTTCCCGGGACAGAAATTCACCCCTCCACTTT. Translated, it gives CASRASRDRNSPLHF.

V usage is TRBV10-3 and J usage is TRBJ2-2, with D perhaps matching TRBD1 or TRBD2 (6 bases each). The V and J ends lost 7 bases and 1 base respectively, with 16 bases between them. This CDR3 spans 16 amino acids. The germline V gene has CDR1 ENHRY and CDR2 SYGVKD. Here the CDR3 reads CAITHRGRENTGELFF. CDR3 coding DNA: TGTGCCATCACTCACCGGGGGCGGGAGAACACCGGGGAGCTGTTTTTT.

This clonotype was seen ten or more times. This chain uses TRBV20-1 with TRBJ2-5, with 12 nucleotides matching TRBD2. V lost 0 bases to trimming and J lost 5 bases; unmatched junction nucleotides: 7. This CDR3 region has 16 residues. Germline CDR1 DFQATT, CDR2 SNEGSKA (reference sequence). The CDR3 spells CSAREVTSGRSETQYF. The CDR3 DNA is TGCAGTGCTAGAGAGGTGACTAGCGGGAGATCTGAGACCCAGTACTTC.

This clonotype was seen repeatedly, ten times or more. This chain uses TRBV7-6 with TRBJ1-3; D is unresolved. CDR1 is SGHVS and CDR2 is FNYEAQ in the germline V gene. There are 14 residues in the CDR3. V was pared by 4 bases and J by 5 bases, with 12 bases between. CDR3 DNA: TGTGCCAGCAGCTCCGGAACGGATAGAAACACCATATATTTT. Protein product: CASSSGTDRNTIYF.

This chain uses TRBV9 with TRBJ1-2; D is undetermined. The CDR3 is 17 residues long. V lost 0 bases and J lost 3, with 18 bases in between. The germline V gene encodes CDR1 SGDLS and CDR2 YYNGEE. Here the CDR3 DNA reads TGTGCCAGCAGCGTAGCGGGCGGACCGGCCCCTGACTATGGCTACACCTTC. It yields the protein CASSVAGGPAPDYGYTF. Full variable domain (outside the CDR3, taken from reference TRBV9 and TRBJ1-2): DSGVTQTPKHLITATGQRVTLRCSPRSGDLSVYWYQQSLDQGLQFLIQYYNGEERAKGNILERFSAQQFPDLHSELNLSSLELGDSALYFCASSVAGGPAPDYGYTFGSGTRLTVV.

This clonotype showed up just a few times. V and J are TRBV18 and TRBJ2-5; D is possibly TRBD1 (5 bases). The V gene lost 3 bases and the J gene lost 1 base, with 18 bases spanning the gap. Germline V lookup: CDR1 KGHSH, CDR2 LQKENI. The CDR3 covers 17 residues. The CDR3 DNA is TGTGCCAGCTCACCGATGACGACAGCTTCTTTCCAAGAGACCCAGTACTTC. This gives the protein CASSPMTTASFQETQYF.

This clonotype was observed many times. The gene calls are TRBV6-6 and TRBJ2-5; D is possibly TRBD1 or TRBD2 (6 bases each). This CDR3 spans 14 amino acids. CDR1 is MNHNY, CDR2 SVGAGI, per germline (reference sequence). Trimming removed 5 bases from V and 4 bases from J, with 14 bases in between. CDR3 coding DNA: TGTGCCAGCAGTCACCCGGGGGCCGGAGAGACCCAGTACTTC. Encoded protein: CASSHPGAGETQYF.

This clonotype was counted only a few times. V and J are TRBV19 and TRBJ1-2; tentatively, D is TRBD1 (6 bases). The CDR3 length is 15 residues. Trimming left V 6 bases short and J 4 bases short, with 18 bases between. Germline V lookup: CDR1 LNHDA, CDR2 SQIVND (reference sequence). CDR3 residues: CASSLVGGVSYGYTF. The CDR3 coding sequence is TGTGCCAGTAGCCTCGTAGGGGGAGTGTCCTATGGCTACACCTTC.

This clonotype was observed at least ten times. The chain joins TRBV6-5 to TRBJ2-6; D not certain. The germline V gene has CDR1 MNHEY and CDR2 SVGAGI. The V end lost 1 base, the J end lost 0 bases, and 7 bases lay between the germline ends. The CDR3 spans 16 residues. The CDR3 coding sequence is TGTGCCAGCAGTTACTACAGTCTCTCTGGGGCCAACGTCCTGACTTTC. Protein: CASSYYSLSGANVLTF.

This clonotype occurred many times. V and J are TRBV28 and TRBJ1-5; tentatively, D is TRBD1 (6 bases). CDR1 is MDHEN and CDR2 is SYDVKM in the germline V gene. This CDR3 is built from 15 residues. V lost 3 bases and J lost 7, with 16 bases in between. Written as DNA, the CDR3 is TGTGCCAGCAGTTTGCTGCTAGGGGGGAACCAGCCCCAGCATTTT. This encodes CASSLLLGGNQPQHF.

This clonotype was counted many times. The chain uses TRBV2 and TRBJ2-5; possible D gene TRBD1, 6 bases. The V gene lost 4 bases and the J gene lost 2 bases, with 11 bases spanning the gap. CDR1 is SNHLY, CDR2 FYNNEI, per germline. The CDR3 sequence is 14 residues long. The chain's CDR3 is CASSVVGQQETQYF. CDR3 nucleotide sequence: TGTGCCAGCAGTGTGGTGGGACAACAAGAGACCCAGTACTTC. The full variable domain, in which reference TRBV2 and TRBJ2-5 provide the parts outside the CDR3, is EPEVTQTPSHQVTQMGQEVILRCVPISNHLYFYWYRQILGQKVEFLVSFYNNEISEKSEIFDDQFSVERPDGSNFTLKIRSTKLEDSAMYFCASSVVGQQETQYFGPGTRLLVL.

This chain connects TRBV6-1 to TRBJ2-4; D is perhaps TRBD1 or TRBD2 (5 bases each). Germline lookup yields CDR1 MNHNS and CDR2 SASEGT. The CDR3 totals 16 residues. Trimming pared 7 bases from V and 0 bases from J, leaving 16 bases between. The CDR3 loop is CASKGTDVLAKNIQYF. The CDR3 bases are TGTGCCAGCAAAGGGACCGATGTTCTAGCCAAAAACATTCAGTACTTC.

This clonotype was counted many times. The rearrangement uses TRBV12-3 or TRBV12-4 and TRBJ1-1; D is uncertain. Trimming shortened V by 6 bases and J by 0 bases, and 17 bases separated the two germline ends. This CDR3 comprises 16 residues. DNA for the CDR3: TGTGCCAGCAGCGTACCGCCTCTGGTGATGAACACTGAAGCTTTCTTT. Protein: CASSVPPLVMNTEAFF.

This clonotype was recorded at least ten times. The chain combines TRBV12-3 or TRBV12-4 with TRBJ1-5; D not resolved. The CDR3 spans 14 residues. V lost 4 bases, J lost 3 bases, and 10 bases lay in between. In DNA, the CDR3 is TGTGCCAGCAGTTCGGGATCACACAATCAGCCCCAGCATTTT. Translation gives CASSSGSHNQPQHF.

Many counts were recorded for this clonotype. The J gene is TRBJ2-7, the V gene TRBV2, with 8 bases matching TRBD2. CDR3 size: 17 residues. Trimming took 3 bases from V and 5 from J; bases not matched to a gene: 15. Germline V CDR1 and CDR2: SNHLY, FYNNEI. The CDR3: CASSDGVAGIRRDEQYF. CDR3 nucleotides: TGTGCCAGCAGTGACGGGGTAGCGGGAATTCGGCGGGACGAGCAGTACTTC.